This record covers a single T cell receptor (beta chain). This sample stems from a study of radiotherapy plus CTLA-4 blockade in lung cancer. Data came from immunoSEQ multiplex PCR; TCRdb stores just in-frame clones and leaves some out. The table lists 75,000 to 80,000 clones, more than 75% of them singletons. The source material was peripheral blood, sampled from a patient treated with radiotherapy plus ipilimumab. The clonotype originates from a human donor with non-small cell lung cancer who had stable disease on radiotherapy plus ipilimumab.

DNA for the CDR3: TGTGCCAGCAGCCCACTTAAAACGGGCGGACAGGGAGTTTACGAGCAGTACTTC. It is translated as CASSPLKTGGQGVYEQYF. The chain carries TRBV4-2 and TRBJ2-7, with TRBD1 matching 8 bases. Trimming cost V 4 bases and J 4 bases; bases outside gene matches: 18. Per the germline V gene, CDR1 is LGHNA and CDR2 is YNFKEQ. This CDR3 spans 18 amino acids.